Presented here are 23 T cell receptor beta chains from one specimen sequenced in a study of shared clonotypes between healthy human individuals. Libraries were prepared by immunoSEQ multiplex PCR; TCRdb keeps only in-frame clonotypes and omits some of them. Among approximately 530,000 clones listed, 90% to 96% were seen once. The sequencing input was naive CD4+ T cells sorted from blood. Noted subset: CD45RA+ positively selected. Receptors originate from a woman in her twenties or thirties in good health.

This clone was counted only a few times. This chain connects TRBV7-9 to TRBJ2-7, with 9 bases that match TRBD1. The germline gives CDR1 SEHNR, CDR2 FQNEAQ (reference sequence). The CDR3 consists of 13 residues. With V trimmed by 7 bases and J by 5 bases, 6 bases remained unmatched. CDR3 DNA: TGTGCCAGCACCCCGGGACAGGGACACGAGCAGTACTTC. Translating gives CASTPGQGHEQYF.

The table lists this clone with a count of one. The CDR3 reads CASSFSGSANEQYF. The CDR3 region has the DNA TGCGCCAGCAGCTTTAGCGGGAGTGCGAACGAGCAGTACTTC. This chain connects TRBV5-1 to TRBJ2-7; 9 bases agree with TRBD2. The trim removed 2 bases at V and 5 bases at J, leaving 5 bases unmatched. The V gene's germline CDR1 is SGHRS and CDR2 YFSETQ. The CDR3 consists of 14 residues. Full variable domain (missing parts from reference TRBV5-1 and TRBJ2-7): KAGVTQTPRYLIKTRGQQVTLSCSPISGHRSVSWYQQTPGQGLQFLFEYFSETQRNKGNFPGRFSGRQFSNSRSEMNVSTLELGDSALYLCASSFSGSANEQYFGPGTRLTVT.

To note about this clone: One junction end disagrees with the germline gene, perhaps due to a read error. This chain connects TRBV28 to TRBJ2-5, with 7 bases that match TRBD2. The CDR3 spans 11 residues. The germline CDR1 and CDR2 sequences are MDHEN and SYDVKM. CDR3 sequence: CGASGQETQYF. The CDR3 bases are TGCGGGGCTAGCGGACAAGAGACCCAGTACTTC. The full variable domain, rest sourced from reference TRBV28 and TRBJ2-5, is DVKVTQSSRYLVKRTGEKVFLECVQDMDHENMFWYRQDPGLGLRLIYFSYDVKMKEKGDIPEGYSVSREKKERFSLILESASTNQTSMYLCGASGQETQYFGPGTRLLVL.

Details on this clone: Other nucleotide sequences from this sample produce the same CDR3. The V and J genes are TRBV5-4 and TRBJ2-7; 10 bases are a match to TRBD1. The J segment lost 4 bases and the V segment lost 0 bases, leaving 1 base of the junction unmatched. Per the germline V gene, CDR1 is SGHNT and CDR2 is YYREEE (reference sequence). This CDR3 is 14 amino acids long. CDR3 sequence: CASSLGQGAYEQYF. The CDR3 DNA reads as TGTGCCAGCAGCTTGGGACAGGGGGCTTACGAGCAGTACTTC.

V and J are TRBV28 and TRBJ1-1; 7 nucleotides line up with TRBD1. There are 13 residues in the CDR3. Losses at the gene ends were 6 bases for V and 3 bases for J; bases not matched to a gene: 4. Germline V gene lookup returns CDR1 MDHEN and CDR2 SYDVKM. This CDR3 is CASRLQGDTEAFF. CDR3 DNA: TGTGCCAGCAGACTTCAGGGGGACACTGAAGCTTTCTTT. Based on the CDR3 plus reference TRBV28 and TRBJ1-1, the full variable domain is DVKVTQSSRYLVKRTGEKVFLECVQDMDHENMFWYRQDPGLGLRLIYFSYDVKMKEKGDIPEGYSVSREKKERFSLILESASTNQTSMYLCASRLQGDTEAFFGQGTRLTVV.

The chain recombines TRBV6-6 with TRBJ2-2; 10 nucleotides align to TRBD2. V trimming: 6 bases; J trimming: 4 bases; junction bases outside the gene matches: 2. The CDR3 runs 14 residues. Germline assignment: CDR1 MNHNY and CDR2 SVGAGI (reference sequence). The CDR3 reads CASSPSGSTGELFF. The CDR3 region has the DNA TGTGCCAGCAGCCCTAGCGGGAGCACCGGGGAGCTGTTTTTT.

The rearrangement joins TRBV30 to TRBJ2-3; TRBD1 aligns across 7 bases. The CDR3 sequence is 15 residues long. Losses at the gene ends were 7 bases for V and 0 bases for J; bases not matched to a gene: 10. Per the germline V gene, CDR1 is GTSNPN and CDR2 is SVGIG (reference sequence). The CDR3 region has the DNA TGTGCCTTAAGTGGGACAGACTTTAGCACAGATACGCAGTATTTT. This translates into CALSGTDFSTDTQYF.

The chain recombines TRBV29-1 with TRBJ2-1; possible D gene TRBD1, 6 bases. Germline CDR1 is SQVTM and CDR2 is ANQGSEA. V lost 4 bases and J lost 2, with 12 bases in between. The CDR3 is made up of 14 amino acids. The CDR3 reads CSVASRGAYNEQFF. The CDR3 bases are TGCAGCGTTGCGTCCAGGGGTGCCTACAATGAGCAGTTCTTC.

V gene TRBV18 combines with J gene TRBJ1-1; weak D call: TRBD1 (6 bases). The CDR3 sequence is 16 residues long. Germline V gives CDR1 KGHSH, CDR2 LQKENI. The V and J ends lost 3 bases and 0 bases respectively, with 14 bases between them. The CDR3 DNA is TGTGCCAGCTCACCCCGAGTAGGGGACATGAACACTGAAGCTTTCTTT. Translating gives CASSPRVGDMNTEAFF.

This clone was detected only a few times. The chain has TRBV30 and TRBJ1-5; D is possibly TRBD1 (5 bases). This CDR3 has 14 residues. V lost 0 bases, J lost 7 bases, and 13 bases lay in between. Germline V CDR1 and CDR2: GTSNPN, SVGIG (reference sequence). This CDR3 reads CAWSVPWGVQPQHF. CDR3 sequence (DNA): TGTGCCTGGAGTGTACCGTGGGGGGTCCAGCCCCAGCATTTT.

The chain uses TRBV7-9 and TRBJ2-7; 7 nucleotides match TRBD2. This CDR3 has 14 amino acids. CDR1 is SEHNR, CDR2 FQNEAQ, per germline (reference sequence). The CDR3, as DNA: TGTGCCAGCAGCCTTCTTCGTGGGCTAGCGGAGATTACCGTC. This translates into CASSLLRGLAEITV.

The V and J genes are TRBV28 and TRBJ2-7, with D perhaps being TRBD1 or TRBD2 (5 bases each). CDR1 and CDR2 (germline): MDHEN, SYDVKM. V lost 7 bases and J 1 base, leaving 14 bases between the germline ends. CDR3 length: 14 residues. Here the CDR3 reads CASIPSGTSYEQYF. In DNA form, the CDR3 reads TGTGCCAGCATCCCTTCAGGGACGTCCTACGAGCAGTACTTC.

The chain links TRBV28 to TRBJ2-7, with 7 bases identical to TRBD1. CDR1 is MDHEN and CDR2 is SYDVKM in the germline V gene. The CDR3 runs 14 residues. Germline trimming cut 2 bases from V and 5 bases from J; bases unmatched to any gene: 6. CDR3 nucleotides: TGTGCCAGCAGTTTACCGACAGGGAGCCACGAGCAGTACTTC. Its protein is CASSLPTGSHEQYF.

The gene calls are TRBV28 and TRBJ1-3, with D hard to call. Per the germline V gene, CDR1 is MDHEN and CDR2 is SYDVKM. The CDR3 spans 14 residues. Trimming cost V 4 bases and J 2 bases, with 9 bases left between them. The CDR3 spells CASSWASAGNTIYF. The DNA of the CDR3 is TGTGCCAGCAGTTGGGCAAGCGCTGGAAACACCATATATTTT.

The rearrangement links TRBV7-9 to TRBJ1-5; possible D gene TRBD1, 5 bases. Deletions cut 5 bases from V and 5 bases from J, with 16 bases between. In germline, CDR1 is SEHNR, CDR2 FQNEAQ (reference sequence). This CDR3 comprises 15 residues. The CDR3 DNA reads TGTGCCAGCAGCAAAAACCGGGACGGACATCAGCCCCAGCATTTT. Protein sequence: CASSKNRDGHQPQHF.

J is TRBJ1-3 and V is TRBV19; D is unclear. Trimming pared 5 bases from V and 0 bases from J, leaving 20 bases between. Germline V gene sequence: CDR1 LNHDA, CDR2 SQIVND (reference sequence). The CDR3 is 18 amino acids. The CDR3 loop is CASSSQIGARHSGNTIYF. CDR3 nucleotide sequence: TGTGCCAGTAGTTCCCAGATTGGCGCCAGACACTCTGGAAACACCATATATTTT.

This chain joins TRBV19 and TRBJ1-1, with a weak D call TRBD1 (6 bases). The CDR3 extends over 14 amino acids. Germline-derived CDR1 and CDR2 are LNHDA and SQIVND (reference sequence). V gave up 5 bases and J gave up 5 bases, with 15 bases separating them. DNA for the CDR3: TGTGCCAGTAGTTGGTCCAGGGGAGGAACTGAAGCTTTCTTT. Amino acids: CASSWSRGGTEAFF.

The chain joins TRBV7-8 to TRBJ2-3; D uncertain. CDR3 length equals 13 residues. Trimming took off 3 bases at V and 0 bases at J, with 4 bases between the two ends. Germline CDR1 reads SGHVS; CDR2 reads FQNEAQ. The CDR3 loop reads CASSFSSTDTQYF. In nucleotides, the CDR3 is TGTGCCAGCAGCTTCAGTAGCACAGATACGCAGTATTTT.

The rearrangement joins TRBV2 to TRBJ1-1; D is unclear. The CDR3 consists of 13 residues. CDR1 and CDR2 from the germline V gene are SNHLY and FYNNEI. V was pared by 7 bases and J by 1 base, with 10 bases between. The chain's CDR3 is CASTRFQNTEAFF. In DNA form, the CDR3 reads TGTGCCAGCACTCGATTCCAGAACACTGAAGCTTTCTTT. Full variable domain (rest looked up from reference TRBV2 and TRBJ1-1): EPEVTQTPSHQVTQMGQEVILRCVPISNHLYFYWYRQILGQKVEFLVSFYNNEISEKSEIFDDQFSVERPDGSNFTLKIRSTKLEDSAMYFCASTRFQNTEAFFGQGTRLTVV.

The chain recombines TRBV18 with TRBJ2-7, with D possibly matching TRBD1 (6 bases). CDR1 is KGHSH and CDR2 is LQKENI in the germline V gene. Between the trimmed V and J ends, which lost 2 bases and 2 bases, there was a span of 10 bases. This CDR3 is 14 amino acids long. CDR3 amino acids: CASSPNRATYEQYF. Here the CDR3 DNA reads TGTGCCAGCTCACCAAACAGGGCCACCTACGAGCAGTACTTC.

For this clone: The same CDR3 arises from other DNA sequences in this sample as well. This chain connects TRBV5-4 to TRBJ2-6; no definite D call. The CDR3 runs to 13 residues. V dropped 2 bases and J dropped 2 bases, with 2 bases sitting between them. Germline values: CDR1 SGHNT, CDR2 YYREEE (reference sequence). The CDR3 loop is CASSFAGANVLTF. The CDR3 DNA sequence: TGTGCCAGCAGCTTCGCTGGGGCCAACGTCCTGACTTTC.

The chain uses TRBV7-2 and TRBJ2-7; 8 bases align to TRBD2. This CDR3 has 15 amino acids. V gave up 4 bases and J gave up 2 bases; unmatched junction bases: 7. CDR1 and CDR2 from the germline V gene are SGHTA and FQGNSA. CDR3 DNA sequence: TGTGCCAGCAGCTCCCCGGGAGGGGCGGCCTACGAGCAGTACTTC. Amino acids: CASSSPGGAAYEQYF.

The J gene is TRBJ2-6, the V gene TRBV29-1; D is unclear. Trimming cost V 1 base and J 4 bases, with 11 bases left between them. CDR1 and CDR2 (germline): SQVTM, ANQGSEA. This CDR3 has 15 residues. The CDR3 region is CSVEGTPAGANVLTF. The CDR3 DNA follows: TGCAGCGTTGAAGGAACCCCGGCGGGGGCCAACGTCCTGACTTTC.